Listed below are T cell receptor beta chains from one sample, sequenced in a study of technical replicates of blood from a handful of donors. TCRdb's table, derived via immunoSEQ multiplex PCR, lists solely in-frame clones and lacks some. The sample includes roughly 82,000 clones, approximately 90% of them seen just once. The sequenced sample was T cells isolated from PBMCs. These receptors were obtained from a human donor in good health. Both conserved end residues are part of each CDR3. A D gene is named only where the DNA matches it firmly. Clone size is not always given. Where it is, it says once, few, many or a class for expanded clones.

TRBJ2-7 TRBV5-1 NA NA 15 CASSKGTLSSYEQYF TGCGCCAGCAGCAAGGGGACTTTGAGCTCCTACGAGCAGTACTTC
TRBJ1-1 TRBV4-1 NA once 14 CASRFVGKNTEAFF TGCGCCAGCAGGTTTGTCGGGAAGAACACTGAAGCTTTCTTT
TRBJ2-5 TRBV6-1 NA once 12 CASTFPRGTQYF TGTGCCAGCACCTTTCCCAGGGGTACCCAGTACTTC
TRBJ2-7 TRBV4-1 TRBD1 NA 14 CASSATGDPYEQYF TGCGCCAGCAGCGCCACAGGGGACCCCTACGAGCAGTACTTC
TRBJ2-5 TRBV7-9 TRBD2 NA 14 CASSISGREETQYF TGTGCCAGCAGCATTAGCGGGAGAGAAGAGACCCAGTACTTC
TRBJ2-5 TRBV6-1 TRBD1 NA 14 CASSGQGSLETQYF TGTGCCAGCAGTGGACAGGGAAGTTTAGAGACCCAGTACTTC
TRBJ2-7 TRBV9 TRBD2 NA 16 CASSVEGLAGGYEQYF TGTGCCAGCAGCGTAGAGGGACTAGCGGGAGGCTACGAGCAGTACTTC
TRBJ1-5 TRBV28 TRBD1 NA 17 CASGSRDRRRSGQPQHF TGTGCCAGCGGCTCTCGGGACAGGAGGAGGTCCGGTCAGCCCCAGCATTTT
TRBJ1-5 TRBV7-8 TRBD1 few 15 CASSSETGGNQPQHF TGTGCCAGCAGCTCGGAGACAGGGGGGAATCAGCCCCAGCATTTT
TRBJ2-3 TRBV6-1 NA once 13 CASSGAGADTQYF TGTGCCAGCAGTGGGGCAGGGGCAGATACGCAGTATTTT
TRBJ1-1 TRBV5-1 NA few 13 CASSLGDFTEAFF TGCGCCAGCAGCTTAGGGGATTTTACTGAAGCTTTCTTT
TRBJ2-5 TRBV5-1 TRBD1 NA 14 CASSPGQGGETQYF TGCGCCAGCAGCCCGGGACAGGGGGGAGAGACCCAGTACTTC
TRBJ1-1 TRBV9 TRBD1 few 15 CASSVGVGQDPEAFF TGTGCCAGCAGCGTAGGGGTGGGACAGGATCCTGAAGCTTTCTTT
TRBJ1-2 TRBV10-3 NA NA 14 CAISESSGFYGYTF TGTGCCATCAGTGAAAGTTCAGGGTTCTATGGCTACACCTTC
TRBJ1-2 TRBV10-1 NA NA 13 CASSGNRLYGYTF TGCGCCAGCAGCGGTAACAGGCTCTATGGCTACACCTTC
TRBJ2-1 TRBV6-5 NA NA 11 CASSYLGLQFF TGTGCCAGCAGTTACCTAGGACTACAGTTCTTC
TRBJ2-2 TRBV6-5 NA NA 12 CASTQNTGELFF TGTGCCAGCACCCAGAACACCGGGGAGCTGTTTTTT
TRBJ2-2 TRBV5-4 TRBD1 once 16 CASSTQGPMNTGELFF TGTGCCAGCAGCACACAGGGGCCGATGAACACCGGGGAGCTGTTTTTT
TRBJ1-2 TRBV4-1 NA NA 16 CASSQVAGASNYGYTF TGCGCCAGCAGCCAAGTTGCGGGAGCGTCAAACTATGGCTACACCTTC
TRBJ2-1 TRBV7-2 NA NA 13 CASSSSGYNEQFF TGTGCCAGCAGCTCCTCCGGTTACAATGAGCAGTTCTTC
TRBJ2-4 TRBV5-8 NA NA 15 CASSLAAGLGNIQYF TGTGCCAGCAGCTTGGCCGCGGGTTTGGGAAACATTCAGTACTTC
TRBJ1-1 TRBV28 NA NA 15 CASSLGRVRNTEAFF TGTGCCAGCAGCCTAGGCAGGGTTAGGAACACTGAAGCTTTCTTT
TRBJ2-1 TRBV7-8 NA NA 13 CASTLTNYNEQFF TGTGCCAGCACATTGACTAACTACAATGAGCAGTTCTTC
TRBJ2-5 TRBV2 TRBD2 NA 11 CASGGGETQYF TGTGCCAGTGGGGGGGGAGAGACCCAGTACTTC
TRBJ2-7 TRBV28 TRBD2 NA 16 CASSPLSGRVVNEQYF TGTGCCAGCAGCCCCCTTAGCGGGAGGGTAGTGAACGAGCAGTACTTC
TRBJ2-1 TRBV27 TRBD1 NA 13 CASGTGGGNEQFF TGTGCCAGCGGGACAGGGGGCGGGAATGAGCAGTTCTTC
TRBJ2-7 TRBV28 TRBD1 NA 17 CASRLAVTGGESYEQYF TGTGCCAGCAGGCTGGCGGTCACAGGGGGCGAAAGCTACGAGCAGTACTTC
TRBJ2-5 TRBV7-9 NA NA 14 CASSFRRTGETQYF TGTGCCAGCAGCTTTCGTCGGACTGGAGAGACCCAGTACTTC
TRBJ2-7 TRBV4-2 TRBD1 few 13 CASGRTGQHEQYF TGTGCCAGCGGGCGGACAGGGCAGCACGAGCAGTACTTC
TRBJ1-2 TRBV20-1 TRBD1 NA 11 CSAGDRAGYTF TGCAGTGCTGGGGACAGGGCTGGCTACACCTTC
TRBJ2-7 TRBV10-3 NA NA 12 CAISVSVYEQYF TGTGCCATCAGTGTATCTGTGTACGAGCAGTACTTC
TRBJ1-5 TRBV6-1 TRBD1 few 16 CASSARDRGPNQPQHF TGTGCCAGCAGTGCACGGGACAGGGGACCCAATCAGCCCCAGCATTTT
TRBJ2-7 TRBV7-8 TRBD2 NA 15 CASSFSASGSVEQYF TGTGCCAGCAGCTTCTCGGCTAGCGGCTCGGTCGAGCAGTACTTC
TRBJ1-4 TRBV27 TRBD1 NA 13 CASSLRQGEKLFF TGTGCCAGCAGTTTGAGACAGGGTGAAAAACTGTTTTTT
TRBJ1-4 TRBV5-1 NA NA 15 CASSSQGSLNEKLFF TGCGCCAGCAGTTCACAGGGCAGCCTTAATGAAAAACTGTTTTTT
TRBJ2-7 TRBV6-1 TRBD2 NA 16 CASSEILRARGSEQYF TGTGCCAGCAGTGAAATCCTGAGAGCGCGCGGGAGCGAGCAGTACTTC
TRBJ2-7 TRBV28 NA NA 15 CASSLRGQYFYEQYF TGTGCCAGCAGTTTAAGGGGCCAATATTTCTACGAGCAGTACTTC
TRBJ1-3 TRBV5-4 NA NA 16 CASSYKDQGSGNTIYF TGTGCCAGCAGCTACAAAGACCAGGGATCTGGAAACACCATATATTTT
TRBJ1-1 TRBV19 NA NA 13 CASRALGSTEAFF TGTGCCAGTAGAGCGTTGGGGAGCACTGAAGCTTTCTTT
TRBJ1-4 TRBV30 TRBD1 once 14 CAWSYGTADQKLFF TGTGCCTGGTCTTACGGGACAGCGGATCAAAAACTGTTTTTT
TRBJ1-2 TRBV27 TRBD1 once 14 CASSSSTGNYGYTF TGTGCCAGCAGTTCGTCGACAGGGAACTATGGCTACACCTTC
TRBJ2-7 TRBV5-1 NA few 13 CASSLVTSYEQYF TGCGCCAGCAGCTTGGTTACTAGCTACGAGCAGTACTTC
TRBJ2-2 TRBV27 NA NA 16 CASSFLGTSGDGELFF TGTGCCAGCAGTTTCCTCGGAACATCGGGGGACGGGGAGCTGTTTTTT
TRBJ2-7 TRBV28 NA NA 15 CASSHGTVQGYEQYF TGTGCCAGCAGCCACGGGACGGTCCAGGGGTACGAGCAGTACTTC
TRBJ2-2 TRBV18 TRBD2 NA 20 CASPTSPPGVTGRATGELFF TGTGCCAGCCCGACCAGTCCGCCAGGGGTAACCGGGAGGGCCACCGGGGAGCTGTTTTTT
TRBJ2-1 TRBV29-1 NA NA 14 CSVVRDPGYNEQFF TGCAGCGTTGTTCGTGACCCGGGGTACAATGAGCAGTTCTTC
TRBJ2-3 TRBV4-2 TRBD2 NA 20 CASSQEVFYRSSGSSDTQYF TGTGCCAGCAGCCAAGAAGTGTTTTATCGGTCTAGCGGGAGCTCAGATACGCAGTATTTT
TRBJ1-1 TRBV28 TRBD1 few 15 CASRWGTVENTEAFF TGTGCCAGTAGATGGGGGACAGTTGAGAACACTGAAGCTTTCTTT
TRBJ1-5 TRBV5-1 TRBD1 NA 16 CASSLEPGQINQPQHF TGCGCCAGCAGCTTGGAGCCGGGACAGATCAATCAGCCCCAGCATTTT
TRBJ2-7 TRBV11-2 TRBD2 NA 16 CASSYRRSSGTYEQYF TGTGCCAGCAGCTACAGGAGGTCTAGCGGAACCTACGAGCAGTACTTC
TRBJ2-1 TRBV4-2 NA NA 17 CASSQDPKAIPYNEQFF TGTGCCAGCAGCCAAGATCCTAAAGCTATCCCCTACAATGAGCAGTTCTTC
TRBJ1-1 TRBV4-1 NA few 14 CASSQELMNTEAFF TGCGCCAGCAGCCAAGAATTAATGAACACTGAAGCTTTCTTT
TRBJ2-1 TRBV9 NA NA 14 CASTGGVWGDEQFF TGTGCCAGCACCGGAGGGGTATGGGGGGATGAGCAGTTCTTC